The present T cell receptor beta chain was sequenced within a study of regulatory T cells in long-lasting Graves disease. Study results and caveats: Patients with persistent Graves' had lower TCR diversity than newly diagnosed patients.

On this clonotype: The antigen remains undetermined. One end of the junction fails to match germline, which may point to a read error.

Germline V gives CDR1 SGHAT, CDR2 FQNNGV. This CDR3 is 13 amino acids long. As for time point: newly diagnosed GD, antithyroid drugs for less than 3 months. The TCR library was made from RNA extracted from PBMCs. Arm-PCR with iRepertoire HTBI primers amplified the CDR3 regions for these TCR beta libraries. TCRdb reanalysed the multiplex PCR reads using MiXCR and keeps one entry per CDR3 protein. The sample shows a few hundred thousand distinct CDR3 sequences, around 15% of them seen only once. The same data also went into a second study, on T cells in Graves' hyperthyroidism and ophthalmopathy.

The sequence was collected from a woman between 18 and 29 years old with Graves disease. The genes are TRBV11-2 and TRBJ2-3; a possible D gene is TRBD1 (6 bases). The sample in question was peripheral blood mononuclear cells (PBMCs), obtained at new diagnosis, from a patient treated with antithyroid drugs. The CDR3 region has the DNA TGTGCCCGCAGTTTCTACAGGGCAGATACGCAGTATTTT. Protein product: CARSFYRADTQYF.